This TCR beta chain was sequenced during a study of T cell clusters in autoimmune cytopenias. TRB was amplified from about 260 ng of peripheral blood genomic DNA per sample. This clonotype is labeled medium-sized (0.01 to 0.1%) based on frequency. Looked up from germline, CDR1 is MNHEY and CDR2 is SVGAGI. The CDR3 runs 15 residues. TRB rearrangements were amplified by touch-down multiplex PCR with mixed TRB-A/B primers. TCRdb reworked the multiplex PCR reads into one entry per CDR3 protein, no DNA. This sample's table reports approximately 6,400 distinct CDR3 sequences. The same data also went into a second study, on T cell repertoires in aging, cancer and after chemotherapy.

The chain carries TRBV6-5 and TRBJ2-3; with no DNA, the TCRdb D assignment of TRBD1 cannot be verified. The sequencing sample was made of peripheral blood. This sequence was found in a human donor in good health. The CDR3 sequence: CASSHPGVLADTQYF.